One sample yielded the 31 T cell receptor beta chains listed below, sequenced in a study of T cells in Graves' hyperthyroidism and ophthalmopathy. What was amplified from RNA transcripts were TCR beta CDR3 regions. HTBI primers were employed in a first-round RT-PCR of the TCR CDR3. A single record per CDR3 protein comes from TCRdb applying MiXCR to the multiplex PCR reads. The table records 540,000 or so distinct CDR3 sequences, 35% to 55% of them present only once. Sequenced input: peripheral blood or thyroid tissue (not recorded which). These receptors were taken from an adult woman with Graves' disease, either hyperthyroidism or ophthalmopathy (not recorded which).

This clonotype was observed many times. The chain recombines TRBV19 with TRBJ2-6, with D hard to call. Germline CDR1 reads LNHDA; CDR2 reads SQIVND (reference sequence). This CDR3 region has 14 residues. V was trimmed by 6 bases and J by 0 bases, leaving 6 bases between them. DNA for the CDR3: TGTGCCAGTAGCAAATTCTCTGGGGCCAACGTCCTGACTTTC. This gives the protein CASSKFSGANVLTF.

The chain couples TRBV10-3 to TRBJ1-2, with TRBD1 identical over 8 bases. CDR1 ENHRY and CDR2 SYGVKD come from the germline V gene. The CDR3 totals 13 residues. V lost 9 bases, J lost 6 bases, and 9 bases stayed unmatched. The CDR3, as DNA: TGTGCCATTCAGGGGGCTGGGGCTCATGGCTACACCTTC. It specifies CAIQGAGAHGYTF.

This clonotype was seen only once. V is TRBV15 and J is TRBJ1-5; TRBD1 matches at 10 bases. The CDR3 contains 12 residues. V shed 11 bases, J shed 8 bases, and the junction held 6 bases outside the gene matches. Per the germline V gene, CDR1 is LNHNV and CDR2 is YYDKDF (reference sequence). DNA for the CDR3: TGTGCCGGGACAGGGGCCCTCAAGCCCCAGCATTTT. Translating it yields CAGTGALKPQHF.

As to this clonotype: Relative to the germline gene, one junction end is altered; a read error may explain this. The V and J genes are TRBV7-2 and TRBJ2-5; 7 bases agree with TRBD2. CDR3 length: 15 amino acids. Germline-derived CDR1 and CDR2 are SGHTA and FQGNSA. The CDR3: CASSHSGEGLQTQYF. Here the CDR3 DNA reads TGCGCCAGCAGCCATTCTGGGGAGGGACTTCAGACCCAGTACTTC. Based on the CDR3 plus reference TRBV7-2 and TRBJ2-5, the full variable domain is GAGVSQSPSNKVTEKGKDVELRCDPISGHTALYWYRQSLGQGLEFLIYFQGNSAPDKSGLPSDRFSAERTGGSVSTLTIQRTQQEDSAVYLCASSHSGEGLQTQYFGPGTRLLVL.

This clonotype was counted ten times or more. The V call is TRBV27, the J call TRBJ1-2; D is perhaps TRBD1 (6 bases). V gave up 6 bases and J gave up 8 bases, with 16 bases separating them. Germline lookup yields CDR1 MNHEY and CDR2 SMNVEV (reference sequence). The CDR3 contains 13 residues. CDR3 coding DNA: TGTGCCAGCAGCTCGGGGGGGGGCGCGGGCTACACCTTC. This encodes CASSSGGGAGYTF.

J is TRBJ1-1 and V is TRBV29-1; TRBD1 aligns across 7 bases. The V gene end was trimmed by 7 bases and the J gene end by 5 bases; junction bases not matched to a gene: 10. Germline V gene data show CDR1 as SQVTM and CDR2 as ANQGSEA. The CDR3 sequence is 13 residues long. CDR3 loop: CSGGGGERTEAFF. CDR3 in DNA: TGCAGCGGGGGAGGGGGCGAAAGGACTGAAGCTTTCTTT.

The CDR3 nucleotides read TGCAGTGACCCCTTGCCTCGACTAGCGGGGGCCCAAGAGACCCAGTACTTC. Encoded protein: CSDPLPRLAGAQETQYF. The chain joins TRBV20-1 to TRBJ2-5; 12 nucleotides line up with TRBD2. The germline gives CDR1 DFQATT, CDR2 SNEGSKA (reference sequence). V lost 7 bases to trimming and J lost 1 base; unmatched junction nucleotides: 13. The CDR3 covers 17 residues.

This clonotype showed up just a few times. The chain recombines TRBV7-2 with TRBJ2-5; 13 positions match TRBD2. The CDR3 runs to 16 residues. V dropped 5 bases and J dropped 5; count of bases not matched to a gene: 8. Looked up from germline, CDR1 is SGHTA and CDR2 is FQGNSA. For the CDR3, the DNA is TGTGCCAGCAGCCCTACTAGCGGGAGGGAGCAGGAGACCCAGTACTTC. Protein: CASSPTSGREQETQYF.

The V and J genes are TRBV6-5 and TRBJ1-2; no firm D call. Germline V gives CDR1 MNHEY, CDR2 SVGAGI. V lost 4 bases to trimming and J lost 8 bases, with 14 bases between them. The CDR3 extends over 13 amino acids. CDR3 residues: CASSFDQAEGYTF. CDR3 DNA: TGTGCCAGCAGTTTCGATCAGGCAGAGGGCTACACCTTC.

The chain is built from TRBV2 and TRBJ2-2, with a weak D call TRBD1 (8 bases). CDR1 is SNHLY and CDR2 is FYNNEI in the germline V gene. This CDR3 is built from 16 residues. Trimming removed 3 bases from V and 6 bases from J, with 17 bases in between. The CDR3: CASSDWTGRGPGELFF. In nucleotides, the CDR3 is TGTGCCAGCAGTGACTGGACAGGGAGGGGTCCCGGGGAGCTGTTTTTT. Full variable domain (rest looked up from reference TRBV2 and TRBJ2-2): EPEVTQTPSHQVTQMGQEVILRCVPISNHLYFYWYRQILGQKVEFLVSFYNNEISEKSEIFDDQFSVERPDGSNFTLKIRSTKLEDSAMYFCASSDWTGRGPGELFFGEGSRLTVL.

This chain connects TRBV12-3 or TRBV12-4 to TRBJ2-7; the D gene could be TRBD1 or TRBD2 (5 bases each). CDR3 size: 15 residues. The germline V and J ends were trimmed by 6 bases and 7 bases, with 22 bases remaining between them. DNA of the CDR3: TGTGCCAGCAGCTCGCCCGGGACCGGGGCTGGGGAGCAGTACTTC. Amino acid sequence: CASSSPGTGAGEQYF.

This clonotype was counted ten times or more. V gene TRBV2 combines with J gene TRBJ2-7; 9 bases map to TRBD1. This CDR3 is 15 amino acids long. The V gene end was trimmed by 6 bases and the J gene end by 3 bases; junction bases not matched to a gene: 9. From germline, CDR1 is SNHLY and CDR2 FYNNEI. The CDR3: CASRGGQGTFYEQYF. The CDR3 DNA sequence: TGTGCCAGCAGGGGGGGACAGGGTACTTTCTACGAGCAGTACTTC.

The table lists this clonotype with many counts. The J gene is TRBJ1-2, the V gene TRBV4-1; weak D call: TRBD1 (6 bases). Germline CDR1 and CDR2: MGHRA and YSYEKL. V dropped 3 bases and J dropped 2 bases, with 13 bases sitting between them. The CDR3 spans 15 residues. The CDR3 sequence: CASSQTGTPNYGYTF. The CDR3 DNA sequence: TGCGCCAGCAGCCAGACCGGGACACCCAACTATGGCTACACCTTC.

This clonotype has a count of ten or more. The chain employs TRBV15 and TRBJ2-7, with TRBD1 as a possible D gene (5 bases). The CDR3 has 17 amino acids. Trimming pared 3 bases from V and 0 bases from J, leaving 18 bases between. The germline V gene has CDR1 LNHNV and CDR2 YYDKDF (reference sequence). The CDR3 loop reads CATSSYRTFEDSYEQYF. The CDR3 coding sequence is TGTGCCACCAGCAGTTACAGGACGTTTGAGGACTCCTACGAGCAGTACTTC.

Written as DNA, the CDR3 is TGTGCCAGCAGCTTAGGTCATCGGGGTTACGAGCAGTACTTC. This sequence encodes CASSLGHRGYEQYF. The V gene is TRBV7-3, the J gene TRBJ2-7, with D perhaps TRBD2 (5 bases). V was cut by 2 bases and J by 4 bases, with 12 bases left in between. The CDR3 runs to 14 residues. Germline values: CDR1 SGHTA, CDR2 FQGTGA.

This clonotype was picked up many times. This chain uses TRBV12-3 or TRBV12-4 with TRBJ1-5, with no clear D. The CDR3 contains 13 residues. Trimming pared 5 bases from V and 6 bases from J, leaving 11 bases between. CDR3 DNA: TGTGCCAGCAGTAAGGTTGTCGGTCAGCCCCAGCATTTT. Protein sequence: CASSKVVGQPQHF.

This clonotype has a count of ten or more. The V and J genes are TRBV28 and TRBJ1-1; no firm D call. Per germline, CDR1 MDHEN and CDR2 SYDVKM. This CDR3 region has 14 residues. Between the trimmed V and J ends, which lost 7 bases and 1 base, there was a span of 13 bases. CDR3: CASTLPFANTEAFF. CDR3 DNA: TGTGCCAGCACTCTTCCTTTCGCGAACACTGAAGCTTTCTTT.

There are a few counts of this clonotype. The V and J genes are TRBV30 and TRBJ2-5; TRBD2 aligns across 7 bases. Germline-derived CDR1 and CDR2 are GTSNPN and SVGIG (reference sequence). The CDR3 consists of 14 residues. V lost 0 bases and J lost 5; bases outside the gene matches: 6. As DNA, the CDR3 is TGTGCCTGGAGTGTAAGGGGAGGGGAGGAGACCCAGTACTTC. It translates to CAWSVRGGEETQYF. Together with reference TRBV30 and TRBJ2-5, the CDR3 gives the full variable domain: SQTIHQWPATLVQPVGSPLSLECTVEGTSNPNLYWYRQAAGRGLQLLFYSVGIGQISSEVPQNLSASRPQDRQFILSSKKLLLSDSGFYLCAWSVRGGEETQYFGPGTRLLVL.

This chain connects TRBV7-2 to TRBJ1-2; D is perhaps TRBD1 (6 bases). Germline CDR1 reads SGHTA; CDR2 reads FQGNSA. Between the trimmed V and J ends, which lost 4 bases and 7 bases, there was a span of 16 bases. The CDR3 length is 14 residues. CDR3 loop: CASSSDRTRSGYTF. CDR3 DNA sequence: TGTGCCAGCAGCTCTGACAGGACCCGCTCTGGCTACACCTTC.

At least ten counts were recorded for this clonotype. This chain uses TRBV18 with TRBJ1-4; TRBD1 aligns across 8 bases. The CDR3 extends over 14 amino acids. Germline assignment: CDR1 KGHSH and CDR2 LQKENI. V lost 3 bases and J lost 10; bases outside the gene matches: 7. CDR3 in amino acids: CASSPGQDVGKLFF. CDR3 bases: TGTGCCAGCTCACCGGGACAGGACGTGGGAAAACTGTTTTTT.

Concerning this clonotype itself: One junction end does not reproduce the germline sequence, and a read error may be involved. CDR3 in DNA: TGCGCCAGCAGCCCTTCAGCAGGGGGCACCGGGGAGCTGTTTTTT. Translated, it gives CASSPSAGGTGELFF. This rearrangement joins TRBV7-9 to TRBJ2-2, with 7 bases that match TRBD1. CDR1 is SEHNR, CDR2 FQNEAQ, per germline (reference sequence). The CDR3 consists of 15 residues. The full variable domain, rest sourced from reference TRBV7-9 and TRBJ2-2, is DTGVSQNPRHKITKRGQNVTFRCDPISEHNRLYWYRQTLGQGPEFLTYFQNEAQLEKSRLLSDRFSAERPKGSFSTLEIQRTEQGDSAMYLCASSPSAGGTGELFFGEGSRLTVL.

The chain has TRBV7-8 and TRBJ1-1; 7 positions match TRBD1. The germline V gene has CDR1 SGHVS and CDR2 FQNEAQ. The CDR3 length is 15 residues. V was clipped by 2 bases and J by 7 bases; unmatched bases: 10. This chain's CDR3 is CASSLSTPGQSEAFF. CDR3 bases: TGTGCCAGCAGCTTAAGTACGCCGGGACAGAGTGAAGCTTTCTTT.

This clonotype appeared many times. The chain carries TRBV7-9 and TRBJ1-4; 8 nucleotides align to TRBD1. The CDR3 spans 14 residues. CDR1 is SEHNR, CDR2 FQNEAQ, per germline (reference sequence). J was trimmed by 5 bases and V by 5 bases; bases with no gene match: 4. Here the CDR3 reads CASSLRTGNEKLFF. In DNA, the CDR3 is TGTGCCAGCAGCCTGAGGACAGGGAATGAAAAACTGTTTTTT.

This clonotype turned up a few times. The chain uses TRBV19 and TRBJ1-1, with D unclear. CDR3 length: 13 amino acids. The V gene's germline CDR1 is LNHDA and CDR2 SQIVND (reference sequence). V lost 3 bases, J lost 3 bases, and 8 bases lay in between. The CDR3: CASSIGPDTEAFF. CDR3 nucleotide sequence: TGTGCCAGTAGTATCGGACCGGACACTGAAGCTTTCTTT.

The chain combines TRBV10-3 with TRBJ2-7, with 7 nucleotides matching TRBD2. Germline V gene sequence: CDR1 ENHRY, CDR2 SYGVKD. V lost 3 bases to trimming and J lost 1 base; unmatched junction nucleotides: 3. CDR3 length: 14 amino acids. The CDR3 coding sequence is TGTGCCATCAGTGACAGCGGGGCTTCCTACGAGCAGTACTTC. This translates into CAISDSGASYEQYF.

This clonotype was seen only a few times. This sequence joins TRBV4-2 and TRBJ1-5, with D possibly TRBD1 on 6 matching bases. The germline V and J ends were trimmed by 0 bases and 5 bases, with 17 bases remaining between them. CDR3 size: 17 residues. The V gene's germline CDR1 is LGHNA and CDR2 YNFKEQ. The CDR3: CASSQEKGGLGYQPQHF. The DNA of the CDR3 is TGTGCCAGCAGCCAAGAGAAGGGGGGGCTGGGATATCAGCCCCAGCATTTT.

This clonotype was detected ten times or more. The chain links TRBV6-2 or TRBV6-3 to TRBJ1-5; D gene unclear. The CDR3 has 16 amino acids. Trimming shortened V by 6 bases and J by 2 bases, and 17 bases separated the two germline ends. Germline V gene sequence: CDR1 MNHEY, CDR2 SVGEGT. CDR3 nucleotides: TGTGCCAGCAGCCCCCGGGCACCTCTTGGCAATCAGCCCCAGCATTTT. Its protein product is CASSPRAPLGNQPQHF.

Many counts were recorded for this clonotype. V usage is TRBV2 and J usage is TRBJ1-1; D uncertain. The length of the CDR3 is 11 residues. Germline assignment: CDR1 SNHLY and CDR2 FYNNEI. Trimming stripped 6 bases from V and 8 bases from J, with 10 bases between. The chain's CDR3 is CASSREREAFF. The CDR3 DNA is TGTGCCAGCAGCCGCGAGAGAGAAGCTTTCTTT.

This clonotype was counted a few times. This sequence joins TRBV12-3 or TRBV12-4 and TRBJ1-1, with 8 bases aligning to TRBD1. The CDR3 is 12 residues long. V shed 7 bases, J shed 11 bases, and the junction held 9 bases outside the gene matches. The chain's CDR3 is CASNTGGMRAFF. The CDR3 DNA reads as TGTGCCAGCAACACAGGGGGAATGAGGGCTTTCTTT.

The chain recombines TRBV7-8 with TRBJ1-5, with D possibly being TRBD1 (6 bases). The CDR3 is made up of 14 amino acids. V lost 9 bases and J lost 5, with 17 bases in between. Germline CDR1 reads SGHVS; CDR2 reads FQNEAQ. CDR3 in DNA: TGTGCCAGTAACCAGGGGTCGAGTTATCAGCCCCAGCATTTT. It is translated as CASNQGSSYQPQHF.

This clonotype was counted between two and nine times. The chain links TRBV19 to TRBJ1-1; no firm D call. Deletions cut 7 bases from V and 0 bases from J, with 18 bases between. Per germline, CDR1 LNHDA and CDR2 SQIVND (reference sequence). CDR3 length equals 16 residues. The CDR3 region is CASMGSLSPMNTEAFF. CDR3 sequence (DNA): TGTGCCAGTATGGGCAGTCTCTCTCCGATGAACACTGAAGCTTTCTTT.